This is a list of T cell receptor beta chains from one sample in a study of siplizumab effects on memory and regulatory T cells. Data came from immunoSEQ multiplex PCR; TCRdb stores just in-frame clones and leaves some out. The table records over 100,000 clones, around 92% of them present only once. The sample was Tregs sorted from blood. These receptors all stem from a human donor in good health. The CDR3 runs from the conserved cysteine through the conserved F or W. A D gene is named only where the DNA matches it firmly.

j_gene | len | v_gene | d_gene | CDR3aa
TRBJ2-5 | 15 | TRBV25-1 | TRBD1 | CASSQQGAGVQTQYF
TRBJ2-2 | 17 | TRBV7-9 | TRBD2 | CASSFLLTSGSSGELFF
TRBJ2-7 | 16 | TRBV5-1 | TRBD1 | CASSLDGTGGVYEQYF
TRBJ2-1 | 16 | TRBV5-1 | NA | CASSLVRGPTYNEQFF
TRBJ1-2 | 16 | TRBV6-5 | NA | CASSYSSLGGTYGYTF
TRBJ1-1 | 14 | TRBV7-2 | NA | CASSPLQGLTEAFF
TRBJ1-1 | 13 | TRBV11-3 | TRBD1 | CASSFGTEYEAFF
TRBJ1-5 | 14 | TRBV5-6 | TRBD1 | CASSEGQGARPQHF
TRBJ1-3 | 13 | TRBV7-8 | NA | CASSPREGGTIYF
TRBJ1-5 | 15 | TRBV6-5 | NA | CASSFSEKRTRPQHF
TRBJ2-7 | 14 | TRBV5-1 | NA | CASSLGQWRDEQYF
TRBJ2-5 | 16 | TRBV27 | NA | CASSFMPPGISETQYF
TRBJ1-2 | 15 | TRBV2 | NA | CASSGSGPGDYGYTF
TRBJ2-7 | 13 | TRBV9 | NA | CASSPGVKDEQYF
TRBJ2-7 | 14 | TRBV6-1 | NA | CASHRQPGPLEQYF
TRBJ2-2 | 13 | TRBV2 | TRBD1 | CASRTGAGGELFF
TRBJ1-4 | 14 | TRBV7-9 | NA | CASSLLGGNEKLFF
TRBJ2-5 | 16 | TRBV21-1 | NA | CASSKAPGRRQETQYF
TRBJ1-4 | 16 | TRBV27 | NA | CASSPDLRRPNEKLFF
TRBJ1-1 | 15 | TRBV5-1 | NA | CASSSSTSLNTEAFF
TRBJ1-2 | 15 | TRBV15 | NA | CATSRGPGAGYGYTF
TRBJ1-6 | 14 | TRBV28 | NA | CASSFEAGPSPLHF
TRBJ2-3 | 14 | TRBV5-1 | TRBD2 | CASSFEAGRNTQYF
TRBJ2-2 | 14 | TRBV6-1 | NA | CASTTGLLTGELFF
TRBJ1-2 | 14 | TRBV6-5 | TRBD1 | CASSRTGETYGYTF
TRBJ1-2 | 11 | TRBV20-1 | NA | CSARSTEGGTF
TRBJ2-3 | 15 | TRBV6-4 | NA | CASSITGADTDTQYF
TRBJ2-1 | 15 | TRBV25-1 | NA | CASSVSGERYNEQFF
TRBJ2-2 | 14 | TRBV25-1 | NA | CATGAGHLTGELFF
TRBJ1-1 | 15 | TRBV10-3 | NA | CAISESGRGFTEAFF
TRBJ1-4 | 13 | TRBV10-2 | TRBD1 | CASSTGGGEKLFF
TRBJ2-3 | 13 | TRBV2 | NA | CASRGWSTDTQYF
TRBJ1-3 | 16 | TRBV21-1 | NA | CASSIKRCSSGNTIYF